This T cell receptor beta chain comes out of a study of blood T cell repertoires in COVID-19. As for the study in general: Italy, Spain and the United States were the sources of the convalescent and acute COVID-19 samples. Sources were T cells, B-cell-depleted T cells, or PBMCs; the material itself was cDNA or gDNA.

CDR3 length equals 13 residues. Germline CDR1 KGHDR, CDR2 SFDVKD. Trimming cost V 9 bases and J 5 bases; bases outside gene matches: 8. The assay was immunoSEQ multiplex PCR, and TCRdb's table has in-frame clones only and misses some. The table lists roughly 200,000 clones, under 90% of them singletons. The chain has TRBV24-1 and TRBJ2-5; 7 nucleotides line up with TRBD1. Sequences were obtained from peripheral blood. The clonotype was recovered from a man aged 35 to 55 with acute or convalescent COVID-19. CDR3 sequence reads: CATEQGRGETQYF. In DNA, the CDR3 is TGTGCCACCGAACAGGGGAGAGGGGAGACCCAGTACTTC.